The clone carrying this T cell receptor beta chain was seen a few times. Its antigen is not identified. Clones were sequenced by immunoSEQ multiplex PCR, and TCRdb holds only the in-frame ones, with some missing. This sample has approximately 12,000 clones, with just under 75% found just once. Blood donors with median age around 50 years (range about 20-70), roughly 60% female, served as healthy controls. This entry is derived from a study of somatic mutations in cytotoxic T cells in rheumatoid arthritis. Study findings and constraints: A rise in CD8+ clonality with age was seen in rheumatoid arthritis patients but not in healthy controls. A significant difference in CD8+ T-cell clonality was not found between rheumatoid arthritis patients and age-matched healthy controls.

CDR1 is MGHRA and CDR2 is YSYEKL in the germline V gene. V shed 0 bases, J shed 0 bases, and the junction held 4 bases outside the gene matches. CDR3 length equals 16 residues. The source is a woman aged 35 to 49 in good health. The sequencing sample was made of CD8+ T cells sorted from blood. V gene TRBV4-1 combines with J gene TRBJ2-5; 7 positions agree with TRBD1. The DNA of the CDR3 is TGCGCCAGCAGCCAAGATGAGACAGGGTACCAAGAGACCCAGTACTTC. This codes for CASSQDETGYQETQYF.